This T cell receptor beta chain was identified in a study of blood T cell repertoires in COVID-19. Study summary: Italy, Spain and the United States were the sources of the convalescent and acute COVID-19 samples. PBMCs, B-cell-depleted T cells, or T cells provided the cDNA or gDNA that made up the material.

The table lists this clone with a few counts. Authors' methods: Cell counts per sample came from amplifying reference gene primers. Generated by immunoSEQ multiplex PCR, the TCRdb table keeps only in-frame clones and is missing some. For V, J and clone size, that table is used; D and trimming come from the DNA. The sample has about 240,000 clones; around four fifths are singletons. The CDR3 extends over 13 amino acids. The V and J ends lost 5 bases and 3 bases respectively, with 10 bases between them. Germline loops: CDR1 SGHTA, CDR2 FQGNSA. This rearrangement joins TRBV7-2 to TRBJ1-2; D not certain. Sequencing used peripheral blood. This clonotype was sampled from an older woman with active or convalescent COVID-19. CDR3: CASSRGSHYGYTF. CDR3 nucleotide sequence: TGTGCCAGCAGCCGAGGTTCGCACTATGGCTACACCTTC.